This T cell receptor (beta chain) came from a study of blood T cells in healthy people across ages. With 5 bases clipped from V and 8 bases from J, the junction kept 7 bases outside the gene matches. Per the germline V gene, CDR1 is MNHEY and CDR2 is SMNVEV (reference sequence). This CDR3 region has 14 residues. It was with a sample-barcoded 5' primer and a J-beta primer mix that a second PCR of roughly 7 to 12 cycles was run. Every sample gave at least 3 million paired-end reads containing CDR3. Using its own MiXCR run on the 5' RACE reads, TCRdb lists one record per CDR3 protein. The sample contains roughly 730,000 distinct CDR3 sequences, 56% of which appear only once.

This receptor was taken from a man aged 35 to 55 in good health. This sequence joins TRBV27 and TRBJ2-1, with 9 positions matching TRBD1. The sequenced material came from blood. The CDR3 reads CASSALDRGYEQFF. CDR3 coding DNA: TGTGCCAGCAGTGCCCTGGACAGGGGTTATGAGCAGTTCTTC.